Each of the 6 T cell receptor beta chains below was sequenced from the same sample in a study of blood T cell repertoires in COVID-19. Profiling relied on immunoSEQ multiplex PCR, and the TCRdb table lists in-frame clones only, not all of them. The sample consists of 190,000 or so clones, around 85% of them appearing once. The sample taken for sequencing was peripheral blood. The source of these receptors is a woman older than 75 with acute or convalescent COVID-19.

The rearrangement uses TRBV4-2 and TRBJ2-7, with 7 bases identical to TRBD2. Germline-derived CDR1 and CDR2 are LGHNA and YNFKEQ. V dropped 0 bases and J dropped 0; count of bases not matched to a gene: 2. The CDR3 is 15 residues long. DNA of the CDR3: TGTGCCAGCAGCCAAGACGGCGGGAGCTCCTACGAGCAGTACTTC. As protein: CASSQDGGSSYEQYF.

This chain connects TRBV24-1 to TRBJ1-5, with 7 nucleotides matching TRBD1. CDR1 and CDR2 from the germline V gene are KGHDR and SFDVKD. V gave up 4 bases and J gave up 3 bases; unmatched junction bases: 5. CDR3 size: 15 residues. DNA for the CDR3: TGTGCCACCAGTGACCCCGGACAGGACAATCAGCCCCAGCATTTT. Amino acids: CATSDPGQDNQPQHF.

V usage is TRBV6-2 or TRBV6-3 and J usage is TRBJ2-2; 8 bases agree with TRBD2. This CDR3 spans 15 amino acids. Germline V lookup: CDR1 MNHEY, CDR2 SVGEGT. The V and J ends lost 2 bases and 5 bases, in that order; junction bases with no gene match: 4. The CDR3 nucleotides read TGTGCCAGCAGTTACAGAGCGGGAGAAACCGGGGAGCTGTTTTTT. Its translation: CASSYRAGETGELFF.

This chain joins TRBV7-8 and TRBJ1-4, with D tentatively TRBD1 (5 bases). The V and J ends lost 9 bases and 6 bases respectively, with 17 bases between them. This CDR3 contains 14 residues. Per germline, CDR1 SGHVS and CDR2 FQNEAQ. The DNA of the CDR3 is TGTGCCAGTCAGGGCCGCGCGTTCTATGAAAAACTGTTTTTT. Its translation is CASQGRAFYEKLFF.

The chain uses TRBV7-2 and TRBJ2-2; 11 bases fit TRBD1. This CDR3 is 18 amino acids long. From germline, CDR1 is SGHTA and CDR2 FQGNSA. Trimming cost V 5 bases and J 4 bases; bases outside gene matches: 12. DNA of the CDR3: TGTGCCAGCAGCACGGACAGGGGGCGACTTATAAGCACCGGGGAGCTGTTTTTT. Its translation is CASSTDRGRLISTGELFF.

The CDR3 sequence is CASSLVRAGGKEKLFF. Written as DNA, the CDR3 is TGTGCCAGCAGTTTAGTGCGGGCAGGGGGTAAGGAAAAACTGTTTTTT. The chain combines TRBV27 with TRBJ1-4; 7 bases map to TRBD1. CDR1 is MNHEY and CDR2 is SMNVEV in the germline V gene (reference sequence). The CDR3 has 16 amino acids. The junction had 11 bases not matched to a gene; V was cut back by 2 bases and J by 8 bases.